This is a list of T cell receptor beta chains from one sample in a study of CD8 T cells in Susac syndrome. MiXCR, applied by TCRdb to the immunoSEQ multiplex PCR reads, yields one record per CDR3 protein. The sample holds approximately 100,000 distinct CDR3 sequences, 90% to 98% seen once. The sample was CD4+ T cells from PBMCs. The receptor source for this set is a human donor in good health. CDR3s include the opening cysteine and the closing phenylalanine or tryptophan. D genes are given only for firm matches. Clone size is given for some rows only: seen once, a few or many times, or a class if the clone is expanded.

len	v_gene	d_gene	j_gene	abundance	CDR3aa	CDR3nt
16	TRBV4-3	TRBD1	TRBJ2-2	-	CASSQVGGANTGELFF	TGCGCCAGCAGCCAAGTAGGGGGCGCGAACACCGGGGAGCTGTTTTTT
16	TRBV5-4	TRBD1	TRBJ2-7	-	CASSLRPGGISYEQYF	TGTGCCAGCAGCCTCCGTCCAGGGGGCATAAGCTACGAGCAGTACTTC
13	TRBV4-2	-	TRBJ2-7	-	CASSQDSGGEQYF	TGTGCCAGCAGCCAAGACAGCGGCGGGGAGCAGTACTTC
12	TRBV6-1	-	TRBJ2-5	-	CASSASRETQYF	TGTGCCAGCAGTGCGAGTCGGGAGACCCAGTACTTC
17	TRBV4-2	-	TRBJ2-6	-	CASSRSSTGSGANVLTF	TGTGCCAGCAGCCGCTCCAGTACAGGTTCTGGGGCCAACGTCCTGACTTTC
16	TRBV14	TRBD1	TRBJ1-2	-	CASSLSGTGPKGGYTF	TGTGCCAGCAGCCTCTCCGGGACAGGCCCCAAGGGGGGCTACACCTTC
15	TRBV4-3	TRBD2	TRBJ2-3	-	CASSFRASGSDTQYF	TGCGCCAGCAGCTTCCGGGCTAGCGGGAGCGATACGCAGTATTTT
15	TRBV19	-	TRBJ2-1	-	CASSAGTSSYNEQFF	TGTGCCAGTAGTGCGGGCACTAGCAGTTACAATGAGCAGTTCTTC
13	TRBV25-1	-	TRBJ1-2	-	CASTRDGNYGYTF	TGTGCCAGCACTAGGGACGGGAACTATGGCTACACCTTC
15	TRBV20-1	TRBD1	TRBJ2-6	-	CSARQQGAGANVLTF	TGCAGTGCTAGACAACAGGGGGCTGGGGCCAACGTCCTGACTTTC
13	TRBV9	TRBD2	TRBJ2-5	-	CASSPEGGTSGDF	TGTGCCAGCAGCCCTGAAGGAGGGACTAGCGGAGACTTC
16	TRBV7-6	TRBD2	TRBJ2-2	-	CASSVQASGYTGELFF	TGTGCCAGCTCCGTACAAGCTAGCGGATACACCGGGGAGCTGTTTTTT
13	TRBV20-1	TRBD1	TRBJ2-5	-	CSARGTGQETQYF	TGCAGTGCTAGGGGGACAGGACAAGAGACCCAGTACTTC
14	TRBV7-2	-	TRBJ2-6	-	CASSHDSGANVLTF	TGTGCCAGCAGCCACGACTCTGGGGCCAACGTCCTGACTTTC
15	TRBV12-5	-	TRBJ2-3	-	CASGPGQGLSDTQYF	TGTGCTAGTGGCCCTGGGCAGGGGTTGTCAGATACGCAGTATTTT
13	TRBV6-5	TRBD1	TRBJ1-2	-	CASSRTGNYGYTF	TGTGCCAGCAGTAGGACAGGGAACTATGGCTACACCTTC
13	TRBV20-1	-	TRBJ2-1	-	CSATSDTYNEQFF	TGCAGTGCTACTAGCGACACCTACAATGAGCAGTTCTTC
15	TRBV6-5	-	TRBJ2-6	-	CASSGPYSGANVLTF	TGTGCCAGCAGTGGCCCCTACTCTGGGGCCAACGTCCTGACTTTC
14	TRBV27	-	TRBJ2-3	once	CASSSTSRPDTQYF	TGTGCCAGCAGTTCTACATCACGCCCAGATACGCAGTATTTT
14	TRBV4-2	-	TRBJ2-3	-	CASSHRAGSDTQYF	TGTGCCAGCAGCCACCGGGCGGGGTCGGATACGCAGTATTTT
14	TRBV18	-	TRBJ1-4	-	CASSREATNEKLFF	TGTGCCAGCTCAAGAGAAGCAACTAATGAAAAACTGTTTTTT
19	TRBV12-3/TRBV12-4	TRBD2	TRBJ2-5	-	CASSPPRRLAGRSQETQYF	TGTGCCAGCAGTCCCCCCCGCAGACTAGCGGGGAGGTCGCAAGAGACCCAGTACTTC
14	TRBV7-9	TRBD1	TRBJ2-3	once	CASIRGQGQDTQYF	TGTGCCAGCATTAGGGGACAGGGTCAAGATACGCAGTATTTT
15	TRBV20-1	-	TRBJ1-5	-	CSASRVQGGDQPQHF	TGCAGTGCTAGTCGGGTGCAGGGTGGGGATCAGCCCCAGCATTTT
18	TRBV5-1	TRBD2	TRBJ2-5	-	CASSAGTSGSIRGETQYF	TGCGCCAGCAGTGCCGGGACTAGCGGGAGTATTAGGGGGGAGACCCAGTACTTC
15	TRBV12-3/TRBV12-4	-	TRBJ1-2	-	CASSFNPIRSYGYTF	TGTGCCAGCAGTTTCAACCCCATCCGGAGCTATGGCTACACCTTC
15	TRBV2	-	TRBJ2-6	-	CASSGITSGANVLTF	TGTGCCAGCAGTGGAATCACCTCTGGGGCCAACGTCCTGACTTTC
12	TRBV6-5	TRBD2	TRBJ2-3	-	CASSTSGGAQYF	TGTGCCAGCAGTACTAGCGGGGGGGCGCAGTATTTT
14	TRBV28	-	TRBJ2-7	once	CASSLSLFSYEQYF	TGTGCCAGCAGTTTATCACTATTCTCCTACGAGCAGTACTTC
14	TRBV7-2	-	TRBJ2-5	once	CASSGGAGRETQYF	TGTGCCAGCAGCGGGGGGGCAGGGCGAGAGACCCAGTACTTC
12	TRBV28	-	TRBJ1-2	-	CASSHDSYGYTF	TGTGCCAGCAGCCACGATAGCTATGGCTACACCTTC
16	TRBV3-1	-	TRBJ2-2	-	CASSPPPYANTGELFF	TGTGCCAGCAGCCCTCCACCATACGCGAACACCGGGGAGCTGTTTTTT
15	TRBV19	-	TRBJ1-6	-	CASSRRDSGDSPLHF	TGTGCCAGTAGTCGCCGGGATTCAGGGGATTCACCCCTCCACTTT
14	TRBV7-9	TRBD2	TRBJ2-3	-	CASKTSGSTDTQYF	TGTGCCAGCAAGACTAGCGGGAGCACAGATACGCAGTATTTT
16	TRBV24-1	TRBD2	TRBJ2-3	-	CATSGTSDPSTDTQYF	TGTGCCACCTCCGGGACTAGCGATCCTAGCACAGATACGCAGTATTTT
12	TRBV7-8	-	TRBJ2-7	-	CASSFFGLEQYF	TGTGCCAGCAGCTTCTTTGGGCTCGAGCAGTACTTC
13	TRBV29-1	-	TRBJ1-5	-	CSASRGSNQPQHF	TGCAGCGCAAGTAGGGGGTCCAATCAGCCCCAGCATTTT
11	TRBV10-3	-	TRBJ1-5	-	CAVGRDQPQHF	TGTGCCGTGGGAAGGGATCAGCCCCAGCATTTT
16	TRBV7-6	TRBD2	TRBJ2-1	-	CASSLGWREGLGEQFF	TGTGCCAGCAGCTTAGGCTGGCGGGAGGGCCTGGGTGAGCAGTTCTTC
14	TRBV3-1	-	TRBJ2-5	once	CASSQDRAQETQYF	TGTGCCAGCAGCCAAGACAGGGCCCAAGAGACCCAGTACTTC
13	TRBV10-3	-	TRBJ2-5	-	CAISEDLLETQYF	TGTGCCATCAGTGAGGACCTATTAGAGACCCAGTACTTC
15	TRBV9	-	TRBJ2-7	-	CASSTHPGLEDEQYF	TGTGCCAGCAGCACCCATCCGGGACTGGAGGACGAGCAGTACTTC